This entry concerns a single T cell receptor (beta chain). Clones were read by immunoSEQ multiplex PCR, and TCRdb kept only the in-frame ones, dropping some. The table records 290,000 or so clones, 75% to 90% of them present only once. These data are taken from a study of blood T cell repertoires in COVID-19. Study background: Samples taken during acute and convalescent COVID-19 were collected in the United States, Italy and Spain. The analysed material was cDNA or gDNA that came from T cells, B-cell-depleted T cells, or PBMCs.

Sequenced: peripheral blood. The TCR originated in a man younger than 35 with active or convalescent COVID-19.

CDR3 in DNA: TGTGCCAGCAAACAGAACTACAATGAGCAGTTCTTC. Its translation is CASKQNYNEQFF. The gene calls are TRBV2 and TRBJ2-1, with D hard to call. The CDR3 is made up of 12 amino acids. The germline V gene encodes CDR1 SNHLY and CDR2 FYNNEI. Trimming stripped 7 bases from V and 3 bases from J, with 7 bases between.